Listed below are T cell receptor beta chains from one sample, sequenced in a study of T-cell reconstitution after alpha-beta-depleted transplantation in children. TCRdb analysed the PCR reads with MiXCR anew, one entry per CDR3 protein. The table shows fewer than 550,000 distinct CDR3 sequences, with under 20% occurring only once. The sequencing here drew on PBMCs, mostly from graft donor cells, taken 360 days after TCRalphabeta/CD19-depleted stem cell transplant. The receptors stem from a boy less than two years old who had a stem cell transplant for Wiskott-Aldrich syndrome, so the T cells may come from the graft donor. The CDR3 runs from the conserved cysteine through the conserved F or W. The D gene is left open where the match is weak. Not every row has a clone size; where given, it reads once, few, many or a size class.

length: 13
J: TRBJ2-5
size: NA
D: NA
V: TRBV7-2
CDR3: CASRRALQETQYF
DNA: TGTGCCAGCAGGAGGGCGTTACAAGAGACCCAGTACTTC

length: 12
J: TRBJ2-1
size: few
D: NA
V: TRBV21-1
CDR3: CASSMGTDEQFF
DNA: TGTGCCAGCAGCATGGGGACCGATGAGCAGTTCTTC

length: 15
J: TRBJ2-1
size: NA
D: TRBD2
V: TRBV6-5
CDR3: CASSYPSGRRSEQFF
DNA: TGTGCCAGCAGTTACCCAAGCGGGAGAAGGAGTGAGCAGTTCTTC

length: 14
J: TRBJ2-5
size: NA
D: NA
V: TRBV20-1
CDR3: CSALTDFIQETQYF
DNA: TGCAGTGCTCTTACGGACTTCATCCAAGAGACCCAGTACTTC

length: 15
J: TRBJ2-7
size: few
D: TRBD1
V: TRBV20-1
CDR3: CSARVGTGSAYEQYF
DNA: TGCAGTGCTAGAGTGGGGACAGGGTCGGCCTACGAGCAGTACTTC

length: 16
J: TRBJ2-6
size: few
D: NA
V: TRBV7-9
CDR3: CAATHGTSSGANVLTF
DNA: TGTGCCGCTACCCACGGGACATCCTCTGGGGCCAACGTCCTGACTTTC

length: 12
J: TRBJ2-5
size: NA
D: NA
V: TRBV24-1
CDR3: CATAGTQETQYF
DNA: TGTGCCACCGCAGGTACTCAAGAGACCCAGTACTTC

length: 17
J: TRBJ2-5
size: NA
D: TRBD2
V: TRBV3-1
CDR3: CASSQGLAGVFQETQYF
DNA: TGTGCCAGCAGCCAAGGCCTAGCGGGAGTATTTCAAGAGACCCAGTACTTC

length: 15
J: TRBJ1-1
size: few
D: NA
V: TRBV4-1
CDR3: CASSLLGGTYTEAFF
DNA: TGCGCCAGCAGCCTGCTGGGGGGGACCTACACTGAAGCTTTCTTT

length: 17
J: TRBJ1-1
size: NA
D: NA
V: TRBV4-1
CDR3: CASSQEGPPSLNTEAFF
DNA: TGCGCCAGCAGCCAAGAGGGACCCCCCTCCCTGAACACTGAAGCTTTCTTT

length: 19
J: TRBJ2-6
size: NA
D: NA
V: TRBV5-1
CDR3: CASSLFPPSSGAGANVLTF
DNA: TGCGCCAGCAGCTTGTTTCCCCCATCCTCAGGGGCTGGGGCCAACGTCCTGACTTTC

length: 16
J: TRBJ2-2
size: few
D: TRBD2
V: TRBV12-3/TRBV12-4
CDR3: CASSFQPREWGGELFF
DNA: TGTGCCAGCAGTTTCCAGCCGCGGGAGTGGGGCGGGGAGCTGTTTTTT

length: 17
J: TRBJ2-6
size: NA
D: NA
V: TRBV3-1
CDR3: CASKKRLGISGANVLTF
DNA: TGTGCCAGCAAGAAGAGGCTGGGGATCTCTGGGGCCAACGTCCTGACTTTC

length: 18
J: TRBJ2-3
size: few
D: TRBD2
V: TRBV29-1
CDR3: CSVEDRAGTRRGTDTQYF
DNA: TGCAGCGTTGAAGATCGGGCCGGGACTAGGAGGGGCACAGATACGCAGTATTTT

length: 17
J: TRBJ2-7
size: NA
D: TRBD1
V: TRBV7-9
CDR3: CASSLAAGGWVSYEQYF
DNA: TGTGCCAGCAGCTTAGCGGCAGGGGGATGGGTCTCCTACGAGCAGTACTTC

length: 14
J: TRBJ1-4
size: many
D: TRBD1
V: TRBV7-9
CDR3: CASSQRTGSEKLFF
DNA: TGTGCCAGCAGCCAACGGACAGGAAGCGAAAAACTGTTTTTT

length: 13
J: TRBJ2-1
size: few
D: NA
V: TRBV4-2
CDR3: CASSQVRPDEQFF
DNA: TGTGCCAGCAGCCAAGTACGGCCCGATGAGCAGTTCTTC

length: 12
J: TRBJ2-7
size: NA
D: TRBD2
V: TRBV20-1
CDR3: CSRRGLGSEQYF
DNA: TGCAGCAGAAGGGGACTAGGATCGGAGCAGTACTTC

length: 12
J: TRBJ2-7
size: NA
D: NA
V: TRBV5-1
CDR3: CASSGTRNEQYF
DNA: TGCGCCAGTTCCGGGACAAGGAACGAGCAGTACTTC

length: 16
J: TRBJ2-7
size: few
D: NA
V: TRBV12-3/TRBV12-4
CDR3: CASSYISGMGNYEQYF
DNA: TGTGCCAGCAGTTATATAAGCGGTATGGGGAACTACGAGCAGTACTTC

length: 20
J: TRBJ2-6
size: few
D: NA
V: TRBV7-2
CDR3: CASSSILVRMRLSGANVLTF
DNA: TGTGCCAGCAGCTCCATTCTCGTGAGGATGAGGCTTTCTGGGGCCAACGTCCTGACTTTC

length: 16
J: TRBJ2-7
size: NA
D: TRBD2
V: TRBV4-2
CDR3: CASSRLAGASSYEQYF
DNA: TGTGCCAGCAGCCGGCTAGCGGGAGCCAGCTCCTACGAGCAGTACTTC